This T cell receptor (beta chain) was observed in a study of blood T cell repertoires in COVID-19. At the level of the study: COVID-19 samples from acute and convalescent phases originated in the United States, Italy and Spain.

Germline V lookup: CDR1 MDHEN, CDR2 SYDVKM. This CDR3 has 15 amino acids. The trim removed 5 bases at V and 4 bases at J, leaving 8 bases unmatched. Produced via immunoSEQ multiplex PCR; TCRdb's table is partial and in-frame only. The table includes about 250,000 clones, 80% to 85% detected once. This receptor was taken from a man between 45 and 60 years old with active or convalescent COVID-19. The sample comprised peripheral blood. The rearrangement links TRBV28 to TRBJ1-2, with TRBD1 matching 9 bases. CDR3 residues: CASSPPGQGGYGYTF. In DNA, the CDR3 is TGTGCCAGCAGTCCTCCGGGACAGGGAGGCTATGGCTACACCTTC.